One and the same sample provided the 21 T cell receptor beta chains below, sequenced in a study of blood T cell repertoires in COVID-19. Some clones are missing from TCRdb's copy, which holds only in-frame ones; the method was immunoSEQ multiplex PCR. Of 150,000 to 200,000 clones listed, 88% are singletons. Sequencing was carried out using peripheral blood. All receptors come from a man aged 35 to 55 with active or convalescent COVID-19.

The chain couples TRBV19 to TRBJ2-5; 12 bases fit TRBD1. The CDR3 runs to 14 residues. The V gene's germline CDR1 is LNHDA and CDR2 SQIVND (reference sequence). V shed 4 bases and J 6 bases; nucleotides not matched to a gene: 3. Here the CDR3 DNA reads TGTGCCAGTAGTACCGGGACAGGGGGCAAGACCCAGTACTTC. Its translation: CASSTGTGGKTQYF.

The chain carries TRBV11-3 and TRBJ2-1, with D perhaps matching TRBD2 (7 bases). In germline, CDR1 is SGHNT, CDR2 YENEEA. Trimming removed 5 bases at V and 6 bases at J, with 20 bases between. There are 16 residues in the CDR3. As DNA, the CDR3 is TGTGCCAGCAGCCCGTCAGGTAGGGGGGGCCTCAATGAGCAGTTCTTC. Its translation is CASSPSGRGGLNEQFF.

The chain is built from TRBV13 and TRBJ2-1; 14 nucleotides line up with TRBD2. This CDR3 has 18 residues. Germline V gene lookup returns CDR1 PRHDT and CDR2 FYEKMQ (reference sequence). V was clipped by 5 bases and J by 0 bases; unmatched bases: 6. As DNA, the CDR3 is TGTGCCAGCAGCCTGGGACTAGCGGGGGCCTTCTCCTACAATGAGCAGTTCTTC. Encoded protein: CASSLGLAGAFSYNEQFF. Looking up the rest from reference TRBV13 and TRBJ2-1 gives the full variable domain: AAGVIQSPRHLIKEKRETATLKCYPIPRHDTVYWYQQGPGQDPQFLISFYEKMQSDKGSIPDRFSAQQFSDYHSELNMSSLELGDSALYFCASSLGLAGAFSYNEQFFGPGTRLTVL.

The CDR3 loop is CASSPRSGGVTDTQYF. The DNA of the CDR3 is TGTGCCAGCAGCCCCCGGAGCGGGGGGGTCACAGATACGCAGTATTTT. The chain recombines TRBV9 with TRBJ2-3, with 10 nucleotides matching TRBD2. The trim removed 4 bases at V and 2 bases at J, leaving 7 bases unmatched. The CDR3 has 16 amino acids. Germline assignment: CDR1 SGDLS and CDR2 YYNGEE.

CDR3 amino acids: CASSPGTGVRAFF. CDR3 sequence (DNA): TGTGCCAGCAGCCCCGGGACAGGGGTTCGGGCTTTCTTT. The chain links TRBV7-6 to TRBJ1-1, with 10 nucleotides matching TRBD1. The CDR3 runs 13 residues. V lost 5 bases and J lost 11; bases outside the gene matches: 8. Looked up from germline, CDR1 is SGHVS and CDR2 is FNYEAQ. The full variable domain, completed using reference TRBV7-6 and TRBJ1-1, is GAGVSQSPRYKVTKRGQDVALRCDPISGHVSLYWYRQALGQGPEFLTYFNYEAQQDKSGLPNDRFSAERPEGSISTLTIQRTEQRDSAMYRCASSPGTGVRAFFGQGTRLTVV.

The chain is built from TRBV5-1 and TRBJ1-2; tentatively, D is TRBD1 (6 bases). Between the trimmed V and J ends, which lost 0 bases and 3 bases, there was a span of 9 bases. Germline V gene sequence: CDR1 SGHRS, CDR2 YFSETQ. The CDR3 length is 14 residues. This chain's CDR3 is CASSLGQAYYGYTF. CDR3 bases: TGCGCCAGCAGCTTGGGACAGGCTTACTATGGCTACACCTTC.

The rearrangement uses TRBV28 and TRBJ1-1; TRBD1 might be the D (6 bases). Germline CDR1 is MDHEN and CDR2 is SYDVKM. The CDR3 spans 15 residues. V lost 4 bases to trimming and J lost 1 base, with 13 bases between them. CDR3 sequence: CASSSQGRGNTEAFF. In DNA form, the CDR3 reads TGTGCCAGCAGTTCACAGGGTAGGGGGAACACTGAAGCTTTCTTT.

The rearrangement uses TRBV5-1 and TRBJ2-2; weak D call: TRBD1 (6 bases). CDR1 SGHRS and CDR2 YFSETQ come from the germline V gene. This CDR3 has 14 amino acids. The V gene lost 1 base and the J gene lost 4 bases, with 8 bases spanning the gap. The DNA for the CDR3 is TGCGCCAGCAGCTTGTCAGGGGTCACCGGGGAGCTGTTTTTT. Its translation is CASSLSGVTGELFF.

J is TRBJ2-7 and V is TRBV3-1 (or the pseudogene TRBV3-2), with a possible D match to TRBD1 (5 bases). This CDR3 is 16 amino acids long. Trimming shortened V by 0 bases and J by 3 bases, and 15 bases separated the two germline ends. Germline V lookup: CDR1 LGHDT, CDR2 YNNKEL (reference sequence). This CDR3 reads CASSQDRRRAHYEQYF. The CDR3 DNA is TGTGCCAGCAGCCAAGATCGTCGCAGGGCGCACTACGAGCAGTACTTC.

The genes are TRBV10-1 and TRBJ2-1, with 13 bases that match TRBD2. The length of the CDR3 is 15 residues. The germline gives CDR1 WNHNN, CDR2 SYGVQD (reference sequence). With V trimmed by 10 bases and J by 3 bases, 6 bases remained unmatched. The CDR3 DNA follows: TGCGCCAATGGACTAGCGGGGGCCCACTACAATGAGCAGTTCTTC. This codes for CANGLAGAHYNEQFF.

As for this clone: Other DNA sequences within the sample encode an identical CDR3. The rearrangement uses TRBV12-3 or TRBV12-4 and TRBJ2-5; D gene uncertain. Trimming shortened V by 3 bases and J by 5 bases, and 4 bases separated the two germline ends. The CDR3 totals 11 residues. CDR3 protein: CASSFSETQYF. The CDR3 nucleotides are TGTGCCAGCAGTTTTTCGGAGACCCAGTACTTC.

This rearrangement joins TRBV20-1 to TRBJ2-7, with D possibly TRBD1 on 6 matching bases. Trimming removed 3 bases at V and 3 bases at J, with 9 bases between. CDR1 DFQATT and CDR2 SNEGSKA come from the germline V gene (reference sequence). There are 12 residues in the CDR3. The CDR3 bases are TGCAGTGCTAGTCACAGGGACTACGAGCAGTACTTC. Translation: CSASHRDYEQYF.

V and J are TRBV6-6 and TRBJ1-3; possible D gene TRBD1, 6 bases. V lost 6 bases, J lost 4 bases, and 13 bases lay in between. Germline V lookup: CDR1 MNHNY, CDR2 SVGAGI (reference sequence). The CDR3 is 14 amino acids. CDR3 sequence (DNA): TGTGCCAGCAGGCCCGCAGGGGAGGGAAACACCATATATTTT. It encodes CASRPAGEGNTIYF.

The chain has TRBV11-2 and TRBJ1-5; D uncertain. CDR3 size: 15 residues. Germline CDR1 and CDR2: SGHAT and FQNNGV. V was clipped by 4 bases and J by 0 bases, with 10 bases between them. Here the CDR3 DNA reads TGTGCCAGCAGCTCAGGTGCCCATAGCAATCAGCCCCAGCATTTT. It encodes CASSSGAHSNQPQHF.

This chain connects TRBV7-8 to TRBJ2-7, with TRBD1 matching 9 bases. Germline values: CDR1 SGHVS, CDR2 FQNEAQ. The V and J ends lost 5 bases and 2 bases, in that order; junction bases with no gene match: 10. This CDR3 comprises 16 residues. The CDR3 DNA sequence: TGTGCCAGCAGCCTCGGACCGGGACAGGGCGCCTACGAGCAGTACTTC. As protein: CASSLGPGQGAYEQYF.

The V and J genes are TRBV5-1 and TRBJ2-3; unclear D gene. Trimming pared 0 bases from V and 2 bases from J, leaving 7 bases between. CDR3 size: 14 residues. Germline CDR1 and CDR2: SGHRS and YFSETQ. DNA for the CDR3: TGCGCCAGCAGCTTGGCCTTAATCACAGATACGCAGTATTTT. Protein product: CASSLALITDTQYF.

In this sample, this clone turned up a few times. The chain has TRBV5-1 and TRBJ2-1; D is unresolved. V was clipped by 1 base and J by 6 bases, with 14 bases between them. Germline loops: CDR1 SGHRS, CDR2 YFSETQ. The CDR3 is 15 residues long. The CDR3, as DNA: TGCGCCAGCAGCTTGTATGACAATTCAGGCAATGAGCAGTTCTTC. It translates to CASSLYDNSGNEQFF.

This clone was found a few times. The chain has TRBV7-9 and TRBJ1-5; D is perhaps TRBD1 (6 bases). The CDR3 sequence is 12 residues long. Trimming stripped 5 bases from V and 8 bases from J, with 10 bases between. CDR1 is SEHNR, CDR2 FQNEAQ, per germline (reference sequence). In nucleotides, the CDR3 is TGTGCCAGCAGCGAGGGGGTGGAGCCCCAGCATTTT. Its translation is CASSEGVEPQHF. The full variable domain, completed using reference TRBV7-9 and TRBJ1-5, is DTGVSQNPRHKITKRGQNVTFRCDPISEHNRLYWYRQTLGQGPEFLTYFQNEAQLEKSRLLSDRFSAERPKGSFSTLEIQRTEQGDSAMYLCASSEGVEPQHFGDGTRLSIL.

A few counts support this clone. The chain recombines TRBV19 with TRBJ2-3; no definite D call. The germline gives CDR1 LNHDA, CDR2 SQIVND (reference sequence). There are 14 residues in the CDR3. Trimming shortened V by 5 bases and J by 2 bases, and 11 bases separated the two germline ends. The CDR3: CASSLNSNTDTQYF. The CDR3 coding sequence is TGTGCCAGTAGTCTCAACAGCAACACAGATACGCAGTATTTT.

The chain links TRBV19 to TRBJ1-5, with D unclear. CDR3 length equals 16 residues. The V end lost 4 bases, the J end lost 0 bases, and 13 bases lay between the germline ends. The germline V gene has CDR1 LNHDA and CDR2 SQIVND (reference sequence). CDR3 coding DNA: TGTGCCAGTAGTACCGTGGGAGGTTTTAGCAATCAGCCCCAGCATTTT. It translates to CASSTVGGFSNQPQHF. The full variable domain, in which reference TRBV19 and TRBJ1-5 provide the parts outside the CDR3, is DGGITQSPKYLFRKEGQNVTLSCEQNLNHDAMYWYRQDPGQGLRLIYYSQIVNDFQKGDIAEGYSVSREKKESFPLTVTSAQKNPTAFYLCASSTVGGFSNQPQHFGDGTRLSIL.

The chain has TRBV19 and TRBJ2-3, with 9 bases matching TRBD2. Trimming cost V 5 bases and J 4 bases; bases outside gene matches: 16. Germline-derived CDR1 and CDR2 are LNHDA and SQIVND (reference sequence). The CDR3 runs 18 residues. This chain's CDR3 is CASSSPQRQAGGPDTQYF. CDR3 DNA sequence: TGTGCCAGTAGTTCCCCACAAAGACAAGCGGGAGGCCCAGATACGCAGTATTTT.